The clone carrying this TCR beta chain was counted many times. No antigen is known for it. Drawing of peripheral blood yielded about 9.6 milliliters from each donor. These data come from a study of blood T cells in healthy people across ages. CDR3 size: 13 residues. Germline CDR1 reads SEHNR; CDR2 reads FQNEAQ (reference sequence). Notes on the study in general: Across the age range, TCR beta diversity per million T cells fell in a roughly linear way. Estimated diversity across one million T cells was deemed an underestimate.

A second PCR, run for about 7 to 11 cycles, used a sample-barcoded 5' primer plus a J-beta primer mix. TCRdb passed the 5' RACE reads through MiXCR, listing each CDR3 protein once. The sample shows some 760,000 distinct CDR3 sequences, around 25% of them seen only once. These data were also filed under a second study, of T cells of mothers and their children. That source adds: A few healthy Caucasian mothers, along with their six children, were the donors.

The source is a boy aged 5 to 17 in good health. V and J are TRBV7-9 and TRBJ2-5; no firm D call. The DNA end lines up better with TRBJ2-7; the J call may be wrong. The sequencing sample was made of blood. The CDR3 sequence is CASSLAPVGEQYF. DNA for the CDR3: TGTGCCAGCAGCTTAGCGCCTGTTGGCGAGCAGTACTTC.